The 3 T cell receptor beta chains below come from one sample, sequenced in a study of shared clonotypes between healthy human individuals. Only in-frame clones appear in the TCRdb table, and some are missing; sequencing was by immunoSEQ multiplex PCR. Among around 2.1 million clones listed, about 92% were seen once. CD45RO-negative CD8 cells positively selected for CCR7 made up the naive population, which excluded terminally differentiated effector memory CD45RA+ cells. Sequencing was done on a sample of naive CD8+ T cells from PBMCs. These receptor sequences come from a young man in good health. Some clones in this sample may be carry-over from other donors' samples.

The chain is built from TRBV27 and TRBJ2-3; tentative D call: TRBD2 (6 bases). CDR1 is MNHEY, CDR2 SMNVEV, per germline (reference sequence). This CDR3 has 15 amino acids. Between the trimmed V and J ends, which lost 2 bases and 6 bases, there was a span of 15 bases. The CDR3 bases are TGTGCCAGCAGTTTAGTGGCGGGATGGGTGGATACGCAGTATTTT. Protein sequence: CASSLVAGWVDTQYF.

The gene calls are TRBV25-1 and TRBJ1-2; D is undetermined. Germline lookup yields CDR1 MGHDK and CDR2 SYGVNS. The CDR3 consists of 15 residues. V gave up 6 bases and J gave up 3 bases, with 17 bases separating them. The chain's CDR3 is CASRGLLGRDYGYTF. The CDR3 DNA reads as TGTGCCAGCAGGGGATTGCTTGGGAGGGACTATGGCTACACCTTC.

CDR3 loop: CASSTYFRDSYGYTF. CDR3 in DNA: TGTGCCAGCAGTACCTACTTCCGGGACAGTTATGGCTACACCTTC. The genes are TRBV6-5 and TRBJ1-2; 7 bases fit TRBD1. Germline CDR1 reads MNHEY; CDR2 reads SVGAGI. The CDR3 length is 15 residues. V shed 5 bases and J 5 bases; nucleotides not matched to a gene: 11.